The 20 T cell receptor beta chains given below trace back to one sample, sequenced in a study of blood T cell repertoires in COVID-19. Sequencing was performed with immunoSEQ multiplex PCR; in TCRdb, only in-frame clones are kept and a portion is missing. The sample yields about 150,000 clones, around 85% seen once. Sequencing was carried out using peripheral blood. The receptors stem from a woman in her 70s with acute or convalescent COVID-19.

The gene calls are TRBV29-1 and TRBJ1-1, with 9 bases fitting TRBD1. With V trimmed by 7 bases and J by 6 bases, 12 bases remained unmatched. Germline V gene sequence: CDR1 SQVTM, CDR2 ANQGSEA. This CDR3 comprises 14 residues. The CDR3 protein is CSGGWDRDEPEAFF. The CDR3 DNA sequence: TGCAGCGGAGGGTGGGACAGGGATGAGCCTGAAGCTTTCTTT.

This chain joins TRBV5-1 and TRBJ1-2, with a tentative D call TRBD1 (5 bases). This CDR3 is built from 12 residues. CDR1 is SGHRS and CDR2 is YFSETQ in the germline V gene. V lost 5 bases and J lost 8, with 13 bases in between. This CDR3 reads CASSSDSRGYTF. The DNA for the CDR3 is TGCGCCAGCAGTTCTGACAGTAGGGGCTACACCTTC.

V gene TRBV7-9 combines with J gene TRBJ1-2, with 10 bases lining up with TRBD1. The CDR3 spans 16 residues. Germline V lookup: CDR1 SEHNR, CDR2 FQNEAQ (reference sequence). The ends lost 1 base at V and 2 bases at J; junction bases unmatched: 4. This CDR3 reads CASSLERDRGNYGYTF. CDR3 bases: TGTGCCAGCAGCTTAGAGCGGGACAGGGGAAACTATGGCTACACCTTC.

This chain uses TRBV2 with TRBJ1-1; D possibly corresponds to TRBD1 (5 bases). Per the germline V gene, CDR1 is SNHLY and CDR2 is FYNNEI. Trimming cost V 3 bases and J 1 base, with 6 bases left between them. This CDR3 is built from 13 residues. CDR3: CASSDRENTEAFF. The CDR3 bases are TGTGCCAGCAGTGACAGGGAGAACACTGAAGCTTTCTTT. Looking up the rest from reference TRBV2 and TRBJ1-1 gives the full variable domain: EPEVTQTPSHQVTQMGQEVILRCVPISNHLYFYWYRQILGQKVEFLVSFYNNEISEKSEIFDDQFSVERPDGSNFTLKIRSTKLEDSAMYFCASSDRENTEAFFGQGTRLTVV.

This clone was seen only a few times. The gene calls are TRBV7-9 and TRBJ1-1; weak D call: TRBD1 (6 bases). V was trimmed by 1 base and J by 0 bases, leaving 6 bases between them. Germline V gene sequence: CDR1 SEHNR, CDR2 FQNEAQ (reference sequence). The CDR3 spans 14 residues. The CDR3 spells CASSLGGLNTEAFF. CDR3 nucleotide sequence: TGTGCCAGCAGCTTAGGGGGGCTGAACACTGAAGCTTTCTTT.

CDR3 protein: CASSPRTGSRSPLHF. In DNA, the CDR3 is TGTGCCAGCAGCCCCCGGACAGGTAGTAGGTCACCCCTCCACTTT. This chain joins TRBV7-2 and TRBJ1-6, with 7 bases identical to TRBD1. The CDR3 is 15 amino acids. J gave up 10 bases and V 5 bases, and 11 bases lay outside the gene matches. Looked up from germline, CDR1 is SGHTA and CDR2 is FQGNSA.

The chain employs TRBV11-2 and TRBJ2-7; D perhaps matches TRBD1 (5 bases). Per germline, CDR1 SGHAT and CDR2 FQNNGV. This CDR3 comprises 13 residues. With 5 bases removed from V and 2 bases from J, the gap between germline ends came to 10 bases. The CDR3 protein is CASSLDSPYEQYV. In nucleotides, the CDR3 is TGTGCCAGCAGCCTCGACAGTCCCTACGAGCAGTACGTC.

The chain carries TRBV18 and TRBJ1-2; 7 bases fit TRBD1. The J segment lost 8 bases and the V segment lost 6 bases, leaving 9 bases of the junction unmatched. CDR1 is KGHSH, CDR2 LQKENI, per germline. The CDR3 runs to 13 residues. CDR3 loop: CASSPGGGSGYTF. CDR3 DNA: TGTGCCAGCTCTCCGGGAGGGGGCAGCGGCTACACCTTC. Filled out from reference TRBV18 and TRBJ1-2, the complete variable domain reads NAGVMQNPRHLVRRRGQEARLRCSPMKGHSHVYWYRQLPEEGLKFMVYLQKENIIDESGMPKERFSAEFPKEGPSILRIQQVVRGDSAAYFCASSPGGGSGYTFGSGTRLTVV.

V is TRBV19 and J is TRBJ1-3, with D perhaps matching TRBD1 (5 bases). The V gene's germline CDR1 is LNHDA and CDR2 SQIVND (reference sequence). The CDR3 covers 15 residues. Between the trimmed V and J ends, which lost 5 bases and 2 bases, there was a span of 13 bases. The CDR3 spells CASSGLRETGNTIYF. For the CDR3, the DNA is TGTGCCAGTAGTGGGCTCAGGGAAACTGGAAACACCATATATTTT.

This clone appeared once. The chain joins TRBV5-1 to TRBJ1-4; D gene ambiguous. The CDR3 has 14 amino acids. Germline-derived CDR1 and CDR2 are SGHRS and YFSETQ. V was pared by 1 base and J by 5 bases, with 9 bases between. The CDR3 region is CASSLQSLNEKLFF. CDR3 nucleotide sequence: TGCGCCAGCAGCTTGCAAAGCCTAAATGAAAAACTGTTTTTT.

This chain links TRBV28 with TRBJ1-6; 8 nucleotides line up with TRBD1. With 6 bases clipped from V and 0 bases from J, the junction kept 7 bases outside the gene matches. The CDR3 consists of 17 residues. The germline CDR1 and CDR2 sequences are MDHEN and SYDVKM. In nucleotides, the CDR3 is TGTGCCAGCAGACGGACAGGGACGAGCTCCTATAATTCACCCCTCCACTTT. As protein: CASRRTGTSSYNSPLHF.

The V gene is TRBV10-3, the J gene TRBJ1-1; D unresolved. The V gene's germline CDR1 is ENHRY and CDR2 SYGVKD. CDR3 length equals 16 residues. Deletions cut 4 bases from V and 0 bases from J, with 15 bases between. The CDR3 spells CAISVGGLAMNTEAFF. In DNA, the CDR3 is TGTGCCATCAGTGTAGGAGGACTTGCAATGAACACTGAAGCTTTCTTT.

The rearrangement joins TRBV27 to TRBJ1-5; D gene ambiguous. Germline assignment: CDR1 MNHEY and CDR2 SMNVEV (reference sequence). The V gene lost 6 bases and the J gene lost 4 bases, with 10 bases spanning the gap. The CDR3 is 13 residues long. The CDR3 DNA reads TGTGCCAGCAGCCGCCCGGGAAATCAGCCCCAGCATTTT. It encodes CASSRPGNQPQHF.

The chain carries TRBV25-1 and TRBJ2-5; TRBD1 agrees at 7 bases. Germline lookup yields CDR1 MGHDK and CDR2 SYGVNS. The CDR3 consists of 13 residues. Losses at the gene ends were 6 bases for V and 2 bases for J; bases not matched to a gene: 3. CDR3 sequence: CASRPGQQETQYF. For the CDR3, the DNA is TGTGCCAGCAGACCGGGACAGCAAGAGACCCAGTACTTC.

The J gene is TRBJ1-6, the V gene TRBV27, with D perhaps TRBD1 (6 bases). Germline V CDR1 and CDR2: MNHEY, SMNVEV (reference sequence). Trimming shortened V by 7 bases and J by 7 bases, and 17 bases separated the two germline ends. The CDR3 is 15 residues long. In DNA, the CDR3 is TGTGCCAGCACCGAAGGGGGGGTGGGAAATTCACCCCTCCACTTT. This codes for CASTEGGVGNSPLHF.

J is TRBJ1-4 and V is TRBV2, with 9 bases fitting TRBD1. Trimming at V came to 9 bases and at J to 5 bases, leaving 4 bases not matched to a gene. This CDR3 spans 13 amino acids. Germline-derived CDR1 and CDR2 are SNHLY and FYNNEI. CDR3 bases: TGTGCCAGTGACAGGGGGGGAAATGAAAAACTGTTTTTT. Translated: CASDRGGNEKLFF.

CDR3 sequence reads: CASSRKEGQPYSNQPQHF. DNA of the CDR3: TGTGCCAGCAGCCGAAAAGAGGGACAGCCGTATAGCAATCAGCCCCAGCATTTT. J is TRBJ1-5 and V is TRBV6-6, with TRBD1 matching 7 bases. The CDR3 extends over 18 amino acids. J gave up 0 bases and V 6 bases, and 14 bases lay outside the gene matches. Germline assignment: CDR1 MNHNY and CDR2 SVGAGI (reference sequence).

The chain links TRBV30 to TRBJ2-5, with D hard to call. Germline CDR1 reads GTSNPN; CDR2 reads SVGIG (reference sequence). The ends were cut back, 0 bases at V and 4 bases at J, with 12 bases in the middle. This CDR3 comprises 14 residues. CDR3 sequence (DNA): TGTGCCTGGAGTGTAGGCGGCCCCAGAGAGACCCAGTACTTC. Residues: CAWSVGGPRETQYF.

V usage is TRBV9 and J usage is TRBJ2-3, with no clear D. The CDR3 length is 16 residues. V lost 0 bases and J 2 bases, leaving 13 bases between the germline ends. Germline loops: CDR1 SGDLS, CDR2 YYNGEE. The CDR3 sequence is CASSVATSSFTDTQYF. CDR3 in DNA: TGTGCCAGCAGCGTAGCTACTTCGAGTTTCACAGATACGCAGTATTTT.

The CDR3 DNA sequence: TGTGCCAGCAGTTCGGGGGGCACAGATACGCAGTATTTT. Its translation: CASSSGGTDTQYF. This rearrangement joins TRBV6-5 to TRBJ2-3, with D perhaps TRBD2 (6 bases). Trimming removed 4 bases at V and 1 base at J, with 6 bases between. The CDR3 has 13 amino acids. CDR1 is MNHEY and CDR2 is SVGAGI in the germline V gene.